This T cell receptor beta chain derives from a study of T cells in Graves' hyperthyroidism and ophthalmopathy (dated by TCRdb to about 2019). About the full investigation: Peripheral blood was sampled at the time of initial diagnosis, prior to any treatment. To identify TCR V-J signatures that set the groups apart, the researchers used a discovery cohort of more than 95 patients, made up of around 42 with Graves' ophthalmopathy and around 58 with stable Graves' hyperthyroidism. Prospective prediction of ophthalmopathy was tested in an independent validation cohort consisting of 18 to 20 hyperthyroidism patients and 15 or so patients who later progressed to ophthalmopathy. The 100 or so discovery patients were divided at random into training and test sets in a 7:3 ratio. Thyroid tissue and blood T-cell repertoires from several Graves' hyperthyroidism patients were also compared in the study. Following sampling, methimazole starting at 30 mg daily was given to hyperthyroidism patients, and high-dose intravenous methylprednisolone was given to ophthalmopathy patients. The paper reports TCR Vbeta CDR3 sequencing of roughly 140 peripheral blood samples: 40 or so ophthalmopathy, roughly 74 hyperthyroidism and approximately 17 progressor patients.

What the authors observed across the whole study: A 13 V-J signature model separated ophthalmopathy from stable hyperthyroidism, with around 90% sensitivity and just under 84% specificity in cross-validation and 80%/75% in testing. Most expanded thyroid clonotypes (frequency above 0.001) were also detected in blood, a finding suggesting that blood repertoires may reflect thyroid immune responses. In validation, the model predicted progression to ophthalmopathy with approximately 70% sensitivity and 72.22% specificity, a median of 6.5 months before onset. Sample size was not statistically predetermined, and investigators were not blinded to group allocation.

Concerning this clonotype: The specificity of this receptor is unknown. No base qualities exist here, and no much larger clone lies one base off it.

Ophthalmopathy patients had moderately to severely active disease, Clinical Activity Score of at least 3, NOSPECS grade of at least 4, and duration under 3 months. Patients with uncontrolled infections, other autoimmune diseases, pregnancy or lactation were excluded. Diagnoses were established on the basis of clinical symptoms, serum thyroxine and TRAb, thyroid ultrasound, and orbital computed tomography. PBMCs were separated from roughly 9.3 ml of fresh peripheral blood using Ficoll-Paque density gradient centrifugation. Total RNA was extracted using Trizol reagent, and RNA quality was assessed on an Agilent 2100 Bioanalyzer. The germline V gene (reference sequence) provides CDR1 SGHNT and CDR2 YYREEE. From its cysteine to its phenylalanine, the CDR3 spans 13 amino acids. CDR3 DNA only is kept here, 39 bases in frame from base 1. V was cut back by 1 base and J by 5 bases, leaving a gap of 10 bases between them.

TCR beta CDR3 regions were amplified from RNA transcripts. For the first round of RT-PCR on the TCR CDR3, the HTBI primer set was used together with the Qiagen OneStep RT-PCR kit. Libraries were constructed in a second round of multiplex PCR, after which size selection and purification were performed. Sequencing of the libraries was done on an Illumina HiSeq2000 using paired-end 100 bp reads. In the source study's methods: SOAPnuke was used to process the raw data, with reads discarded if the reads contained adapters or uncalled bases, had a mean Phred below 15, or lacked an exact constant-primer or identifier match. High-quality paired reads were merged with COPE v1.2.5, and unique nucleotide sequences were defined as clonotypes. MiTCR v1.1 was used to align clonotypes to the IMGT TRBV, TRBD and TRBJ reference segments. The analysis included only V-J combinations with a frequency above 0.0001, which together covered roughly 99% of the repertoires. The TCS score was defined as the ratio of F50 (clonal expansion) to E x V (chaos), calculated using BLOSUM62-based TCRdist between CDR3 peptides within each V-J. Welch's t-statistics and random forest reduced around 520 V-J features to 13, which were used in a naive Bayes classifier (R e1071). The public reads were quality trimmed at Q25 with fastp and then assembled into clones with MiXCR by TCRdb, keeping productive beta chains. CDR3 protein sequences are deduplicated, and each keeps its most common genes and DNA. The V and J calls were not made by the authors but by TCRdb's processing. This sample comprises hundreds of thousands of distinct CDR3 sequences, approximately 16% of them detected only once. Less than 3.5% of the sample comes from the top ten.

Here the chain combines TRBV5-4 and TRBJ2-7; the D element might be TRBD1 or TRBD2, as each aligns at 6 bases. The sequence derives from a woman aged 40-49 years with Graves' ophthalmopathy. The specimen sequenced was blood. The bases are TGTGCCAGCAGCTTGCCGGGGGCAAACGAGCAGTACTTC. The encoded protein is CASSLPGANEQYF.